This is a list of T cell receptor beta chains from one sample in a study of T cells in tuberculosis. Assay: immunoSEQ multiplex PCR; the TCRdb copy retains only in-frame clones and omits some. This sample carries around 45,000 clones, approximately 94% of them seen once, and the ten largest clones take under 2%. Sequencing was carried out using PBMCs. These receptors were collected from a donor between 10 and 35 years old with latent tuberculosis or without tuberculosis infection. Some clones in this sample may be carry-over from other donors' samples. The CDR3 runs from the conserved cysteine through the conserved F or W. A D gene is named only where the DNA matches it firmly. Size tells how often a clone was seen (once, few, many) or the class of an expanded clone, and some rows leave it out.

d_gene	abundance	v_gene	len	j_gene	CDR3aa	CDR3nt
TRBD2	NA	TRBV4-3	16	TRBJ2-7	CASSQVPGLPSYEQYF	TGCGCCAGCAGCCAAGTTCCGGGACTACCCTCCTACGAGCAGTACTTC
NA	NA	TRBV4-3	14	TRBJ1-3	CASSQGSQRNTIYF	TGCGCCAGCAGCCAAGGTTCCCAGCGGAACACCATATATTTT
NA	once	TRBV15	16	TRBJ1-1	CATSRDHPSLNTEAFF	TGTGCCACCAGCAGAGATCATCCGAGTTTGAACACTGAAGCTTTCTTT
TRBD2	NA	TRBV4-1	19	TRBJ2-1	CASSQRLAGGGVSYNEQFF	TGCGCCAGCAGCCAACGATTAGCGGGCGGAGGAGTTTCCTACAATGAGCAGTTCTTC
NA	NA	TRBV30	11	TRBJ1-1	CAWSVRQEAFF	TGTGCCTGGAGTGTCCGACAGGAAGCTTTCTTT
NA	NA	TRBV28	14	TRBJ1-1	CASSIGGAITEAFF	TGTGCCAGCAGCATAGGTGGGGCGATCACTGAAGCTTTCTTT
NA	NA	TRBV5-8	15	TRBJ1-5	CASRPRQTSNQPQHF	TGTGCCAGCAGACCTAGACAGACCAGCAATCAGCCCCAGCATTTT
NA	NA	TRBV4-3	16	TRBJ2-3	CASSQVTASRADTQYF	TGCGCCAGCAGCCAAGTGACAGCAAGTAGGGCAGATACGCAGTATTTT
NA	NA	TRBV18	15	TRBJ2-7	CASSPEQYPSYEQYF	TGTGCCAGCTCACCCGAACAGTACCCTTCCTACGAGCAGTACTTC
TRBD1	NA	TRBV6-5	15	TRBJ1-2	CASSYSRTGYRGYTF	TGTGCCAGCAGTTACTCAAGGACAGGGTATCGCGGCTACACCTTC
NA	NA	TRBV7-2	16	TRBJ1-5	CASSLNAGYKNQPQHF	TGTGCCAGCAGCCTCAACGCGGGGTACAAGAATCAGCCCCAGCATTTT
NA	NA	TRBV4-2	16	TRBJ1-5	CASSQESRAGNQPQHF	TGTGCCAGCAGCCAAGAAAGCAGGGCGGGCAATCAGCCCCAGCATTTT
TRBD1	NA	TRBV5-4	16	TRBJ2-7	CASSLEGDRGIHEQYF	TGTGCCAGCAGCTTGGAAGGGGACAGGGGTATCCACGAGCAGTACTTC
NA	NA	TRBV5-1	15	TRBJ2-2	CASSLVGLHTGELFF	TGCGCCAGCAGCTTGGTCGGACTCCACACCGGGGAGCTGTTTTTT
TRBD2	NA	TRBV29-1	23	TRBJ2-2	CSLGARIQPLGISCREDTGELFF	TGCAGCCTCGGCGCCCGAATACAACCACTGGGGATCTCGTGCCGGGAGGACACCGGGGAGCTGTTTTTT
NA	NA	TRBV29-1	10	TRBJ1-3	CSAGENTIYF	TGCAGCGCCGGTGAAAACACCATATATTTT
TRBD2	NA	TRBV4-2	16	TRBJ2-2	CASSQDNPGRGGELFF	TGTGCCAGCAGCCAAGATAACCCTGGGAGGGGAGGGGAGCTGTTTTTT
TRBD1	NA	TRBV19	13	TRBJ2-7	CATGWGQSYEQYF	TGTGCCACAGGGTGGGGACAGTCATACGAGCAGTACTTC
TRBD2	NA	TRBV27	15	TRBJ2-1	CASSRLAGWDNEQFF	TGTGCCAGCAGTCGACTAGCGGGATGGGACAATGAGCAGTTCTTC
NA	NA	TRBV30	13	TRBJ1-2	CAWSVGGFYGYTF	TGTGCCTGGAGCGTAGGAGGATTCTATGGCTACACCTTC
TRBD1	NA	TRBV19	14	TRBJ1-1	CASSQTGGWTEAFF	TGTGCCAGTAGTCAGACAGGGGGCTGGACTGAAGCTTTCTTT
NA	NA	TRBV6-4	15	TRBJ2-5	CASSDFRGYGETQYF	TGTGCCAGCAGTGACTTTAGGGGGTACGGGGAGACCCAGTACTTC
TRBD1	NA	TRBV18	15	TRBJ1-2	CASSPPGQSYYGYTF	TGTGCCAGCTCACCTCCGGGACAGAGCTACTATGGCTACACCTTC
TRBD2	NA	TRBV28	15	TRBJ2-4	CASSSRGGRRNIQYF	TGTGCCAGCAGCTCGCGGGGGGGCAGGCGAAACATTCAGTACTTC
TRBD1	NA	TRBV29-1	13	TRBJ2-7	CSVIRTGSYEQYF	TGCAGCGTTATTAGGACAGGGTCCTACGAGCAGTACTTC
TRBD1	NA	TRBV15	22	TRBJ2-7	CATSSLLSSLSTYGTGPYEQYF	TGTGCCACCAGCAGCCTACTTTCTTCCTTGTCCACTTACGGGACAGGGCCCTACGAGCAGTACTTC
TRBD1	NA	TRBV5-1	15	TRBJ2-2	CASSLLGQGTGELFF	TGCGCCAGCAGCTTGTTAGGACAGGGAACCGGGGAGCTGTTTTTT
NA	NA	TRBV30	12	TRBJ1-1	CAWSVGGPEAFF	TGTGCCTGGAGTGTCGGGGGGCCTGAAGCTTTCTTT
NA	NA	TRBV7-9	15	TRBJ2-1	CASSLTQGTYNEQFF	TGTGCCAGCAGCTTAACTCAGGGAACCTACAATGAGCAGTTCTTC
TRBD2	once	TRBV7-8	18	TRBJ2-1	CASSLGLAGVESYNEQFF	TGTGCCAGCAGCTTAGGGCTAGCGGGAGTCGAATCCTACAATGAGCAGTTCTTC
TRBD2	NA	TRBV6-1	17	TRBJ2-3	CASSEGAGLARTDTQYF	TGTGCCAGCAGTGAAGGGGCAGGACTAGCGAGGACAGATACGCAGTATTTT
NA	NA	TRBV21-1	13	TRBJ2-7	CAIKLAVPYEQYF	TGTGCCATCAAACTAGCGGTCCCTTACGAGCAGTACTTC
NA	NA	TRBV11-2	15	TRBJ2-7	CASRNPGRGEVEQYF	TGTGCCAGCAGGAATCCGGGCAGGGGAGAAGTAGAGCAGTACTTC
NA	NA	TRBV27	17	TRBJ2-1	CASRASLGGRTYNEQFF	TGTGCCAGCAGAGCTTCTCTTGGGGGGAGGACCTACAATGAGCAGTTCTTC
TRBD1	NA	TRBV6-5	15	TRBJ2-5	CASSYTGGSGETQYF	TGTGCCAGCAGTTACACAGGGGGCTCCGGGGAGACCCAGTACTTC
NA	NA	TRBV6-1	13	TRBJ1-2	CASRETATYGYTF	TGTGCCAGCAGGGAGACAGCTACCTATGGCTACACCTTC
TRBD1	NA	TRBV18	15	TRBJ1-5	CASSSGTGVDQPQHF	TGTGCCAGCTCATCCGGGACAGGGGTTGATCAGCCCCAGCATTTT
NA	NA	TRBV5-5	14	TRBJ1-2	CASSFGSRANGYTF	TGTGCCAGCAGCTTCGGTTCCAGGGCGAATGGCTACACCTTC
TRBD2	NA	TRBV27	15	TRBJ2-1	CASSSPLAGVNEQFF	TGTGCCAGCAGTTCCCCCCTAGCGGGAGTCAATGAGCAGTTCTTC
TRBD2	once	TRBV28	16	TRBJ2-7	CASSSPWVAGRYEQYF	TGTGCCAGCAGTTCCCCCTGGGTAGCGGGAAGGTACGAGCAGTACTTC
TRBD1	NA	TRBV19	14	TRBJ2-7	CASSRDRGNYEQYF	TGTGCCAGTAGTCGGGACAGGGGGAACTACGAGCAGTACTTC
TRBD2	once	TRBV7-9	16	TRBJ2-7	CASSPSWREGRHEQYF	TGTGCCAGCAGCCCTTCTTGGAGGGAGGGCCGCCACGAGCAGTACTTC
NA	once	TRBV4-3	15	TRBJ1-4	CASSQVRLLNVGLFF	TGCGCCAGCAGCCAAGTTAGACTGCTTAATGTGGGTCTGTTTTTT
TRBD2	NA	TRBV5-4	15	TRBJ2-7	CASSGGTSGYYEQYF	TGTGCCAGCAGCGGGGGGACTAGCGGATACTACGAGCAGTACTTC
NA	NA	TRBV7-9	14	TRBJ2-7	CASSLATGVYEQYF	TGTGCCAGCAGCTTAGCTACGGGAGTCTACGAGCAGTACTTC
NA	NA	TRBV7-9	16	TRBJ2-2	CASSLASGMDTGELFF	TGTGCCAGCAGCTTAGCGTCCGGGATGGACACCGGGGAGCTGTTTTTT
TRBD1	NA	TRBV6-6	15	TRBJ1-5	CASRKRTGSNQPQHF	TGTGCCAGCAGAAAGAGGACAGGGAGCAATCAGCCCCAGCATTTT
NA	NA	TRBV30	15	TRBJ1-5	CAWRTAYYSNQPQHF	TGTGCCTGGAGGACCGCTTACTATAGCAATCAGCCCCAGCATTTT
NA	NA	TRBV6-6	12	TRBJ1-1	CASSYSPDRAFF	TGTGCCAGCAGTTACTCCCCAGATCGAGCTTTCTTT
NA	NA	TRBV5-4	15	TRBJ2-3	CASREGGTPTDTQYF	TGTGCCAGCAGAGAGGGGGGGACCCCCACAGATACGCAGTATTTT
NA	NA	TRBV2	14	TRBJ2-3	CASSETGSTDTQYF	TGTGCCAGCAGTGAAACGGGAAGCACAGATACGCAGTATTTT
TRBD1	NA	TRBV7-2	15	TRBJ2-7	CASRPTGQGVYEQYF	TGTGCCAGCAGGCCAACGGGGCAGGGGGTCTACGAGCAGTACTTC
TRBD1	few	TRBV4-3	17	TRBJ2-5	CASSQARTGTLQETQYF	TGCGCCAGCAGCCAAGCCCGGACAGGGACCCTCCAAGAGACCCAGTACTTC
TRBD1	NA	TRBV5-1	13	TRBJ1-1	CASSKGQGDEAFF	TGCGCCAGCAGCAAAGGACAGGGGGATGAAGCTTTCTTT
NA	NA	TRBV7-3	16	TRBJ2-1	CASSLSGASSYNEQFF	TGTGCCAGCAGCTTATCTGGGGCTAGCTCCTACAATGAGCAGTTCTTC